These T cell receptor beta chains were read from a single sample in a study of T cell responses to AZD1222 COVID-19 vaccine. Only in-frame clones appear in the TCRdb table, and some are missing; sequencing was by immunoSEQ multiplex PCR. There are approximately 140,000 clones in the sample; around 94% occur only once, and roughly 1.2% lies in the top ten. The sample here was peripheral blood, taken on day 0 of AZD1222 vaccination. The receptors come from an adult in good health. CDR3s include the opening cysteine and the closing phenylalanine or tryptophan. A D gene is named only where the DNA matches it firmly. Clone size is not always given. Where it is, it says once, few, many or a class for expanded clones.

TRBV25-1	.	.	TRBJ1-5	CASSDSGGQPQHF	TGTGCCAGCAGTGACTCGGGGGGGCAGCCCCAGCATTTT
TRBV4-3	TRBD1	.	TRBJ1-2	CASSQDPGTGFHYGYTF	TGCGCCAGCAGCCAAGATCCCGGGACAGGGTTTCACTATGGCTACACCTTC
TRBV30	TRBD2	.	TRBJ2-5	CAWSGGAGVSETQYF	TGTGCCTGGAGTGGTGGAGCGGGAGTCTCGGAGACCCAGTACTTC
TRBV11-2	.	.	TRBJ1-1	CASSLVRGVNTEAFF	TGTGCCAGCAGCTTAGTACGGGGGGTGAACACTGAAGCTTTCTTT
TRBV7-8	TRBD2	.	TRBJ2-1	CASSLMIAGAQHNEQFF	TGTGCCAGCAGCTTAATGATAGCGGGAGCCCAACACAATGAGCAGTTCTTC
TRBV7-9	TRBD1	.	TRBJ1-6	CASSVGQDSPLHF	TGTGCCAGCAGCGTAGGACAGGATTCACCCCTCCACTTT
TRBV5-1	TRBD1	once	TRBJ1-1	CASSLQGQALNTEAFF	TGCGCCAGCAGCCTCCAGGGACAGGCACTGAACACTGAAGCTTTCTTT
TRBV7-9	.	.	TRBJ1-1	CASSLQTEAFF	TGTGCCAGCAGCTTACAAACTGAAGCTTTCTTT
TRBV18	TRBD2	once	TRBJ2-2	CASSRSGAKNTGELFF	TGTGCCAGCTCACGTAGCGGGGCTAAGAACACCGGGGAGCTGTTTTTT
TRBV3-1/TRBV3-2	.	.	TRBJ1-6	CASSQRERSPLHF	TGTGCCAGCAGCCAACGGGAGAGATCACCCCTCCACTTT
TRBV6-1	.	.	TRBJ1-1	CASSEFARLNTEAFF	TGTGCCAGCAGTGAATTCGCCAGGTTGAACACTGAAGCTTTCTTT
TRBV27	.	.	TRBJ1-1	CASQRGAEAFF	TGTGCCAGCCAAAGAGGGGCTGAAGCTTTCTTT
TRBV5-1	.	.	TRBJ1-3	CASSLNWGSGNTIYF	TGCGCCAGCAGCTTGAATTGGGGTTCTGGAAACACCATATATTTT
TRBV28	TRBD1	.	TRBJ1-2	CASSLWGTGTYGYTF	TGTGCCAGCAGCCTATGGGGGACAGGGACCTATGGCTACACCTTC
TRBV7-8	.	.	TRBJ1-2	CATKNRTVYGYTF	TGTGCCACCAAGAACCGGACGGTCTATGGCTACACCTTC
TRBV6-5	.	.	TRBJ1-2	CASRPLAGVYGYTF	TGTGCCAGCAGACCTTTGGCAGGTGTCTATGGCTACACCTTC
TRBV5-1	.	.	TRBJ1-2	CASSSFYGYTF	TGCGCCAGCAGCTCCTTCTATGGCTACACCTTC
TRBV3-1/TRBV3-2	TRBD1	.	TRBJ1-3	CASSQQGAGNTIYF	TGTGCCAGCAGCCAACAGGGGGCCGGAAACACCATATATTTT
TRBV2	.	.	TRBJ2-3	CASGSTDTQYF	TGTGCCAGCGGGAGCACAGATACGCAGTATTTT
TRBV11-3	.	.	TRBJ1-1	CASSLGTNTAFF	TGTGCCAGCAGCTTAGGTACAAACACGGCTTTCTTT
TRBV5-6	.	.	TRBJ1-2	CASSLGSSGYTF	TGTGCCAGCAGCTTAGGATCTTCCGGCTACACCTTC
TRBV4-1	.	.	TRBJ2-1	CASSPTKASSYNEQFF	TGCGCCAGCAGCCCAACGAAAGCGAGCTCCTACAATGAGCAGTTCTTC
TRBV6-1	.	once	TRBJ2-4	CASSEGGQPQYF	TGTGCCAGCAGTGAAGGAGGGCAGCCCCAGTACTTC
TRBV18	TRBD2	.	TRBJ2-2	CASSPPAGVSTGELFF	TGTGCCAGCTCACCACCAGCGGGAGTAAGCACCGGGGAGCTGTTTTTT
TRBV5-8	.	.	TRBJ1-6	CASRPRWASPLHF	TGTGCCAGCAGGCCGCGGTGGGCTTCACCCCTCCACTTT
TRBV28	.	once	TRBJ1-4	CASSYRTGVAQDNEKLFF	TGTGCCAGCAGTTACAGGACGGGGGTGGCCCAGGATAATGAAAAACTGTTTTTT
TRBV10-1	.	.	TRBJ2-1	CASTGGKEQFF	TGCGCCAGCACGGGCGGAAAGGAGCAGTTCTTC
TRBV2	.	.	TRBJ1-5	CASSEAPPIEAQHF	TGTGCCAGCAGTGAAGCTCCCCCGATCGAAGCCCAGCATTTT